This T cell receptor (beta chain) originates from a study of blood T cell repertoires in COVID-19. J lost 8 bases, V lost 5 bases, and 15 bases had no gene match. This CDR3 has 18 residues. CDR1 is LNHDA, CDR2 SQIVND, per germline (reference sequence). Here immunoSEQ multiplex PCR was the method, and the copy in TCRdb shows in-frame clones only, minus some. The table records 18,000 or so clones, 70% to 90% of them present only once. This sequence joins TRBV19 and TRBJ2-1; the match to TRBD2 covers 13 bases. The TCR sequence derives from a human donor with active COVID-19. The donor label of this sample is uncertain. Sequencing input: peripheral blood. CDR3 in amino acids: CASSGARLAGGVRDEQFF. The CDR3 DNA follows: TGTGCCAGTAGTGGCGCCAGACTAGCGGGAGGTGTAAGGGATGAGCAGTTCTTC. Complete variable domain (other parts from reference TRBV19 and TRBJ2-1): DGGITQSPKYLFRKEGQNVTLSCEQNLNHDAMYWYRQDPGQGLRLIYYSQIVNDFQKGDIAEGYSVSREKKESFPLTVTSAQKNPTAFYLCASSGARLAGGVRDEQFFGPGTRLTVL.